A selection of T cell receptor beta chains follows, all from one sample in a study of graft-versus-host responses after intestinal transplantation. No antigens are known for them. The table came from immunoSEQ multiplex PCR; TCRdb's copy has only in-frame clones and leaves some out. The sample holds about 84,000 clones, 91% seen once. The sample in question was unstimulated CD4+ T cells sorted from spleen or lymph node cells, obtained before transplant. The receptors come from a human donor who was the organ donor for an intestinal transplant. Each CDR3 is given with its conserved first and last residue. A D gene is named only where the DNA matches it firmly. Size is omitted from some rows. Given values are once, few, many or a class for expanded clones.

>NA|TRBD2|TRBJ2-5|TRBV11-2
CASSVTSGRAETQYF
TGTGCCAGCAGCGTGACTAGCGGGAGGGCGGAGACCCAGTACTTC
>NA|NA|TRBJ2-2|TRBV5-1
CASSGGRNTGELFF
TGCGCCAGCAGCGGGGGGAGGAACACCGGGGAGCTGTTTTTT
>NA|NA|TRBJ2-1|TRBV7-2
CASSSTIGVSYNEQFF
TGTGCCAGCAGCTCTACCATAGGGGTTTCCTACAATGAGCAGTTCTTC
>NA|TRBD2|TRBJ2-1|TRBV15
CATSRGGRAVGEQFF
TGTGCCACCAGCAGAGGAGGGAGGGCCGTCGGTGAGCAGTTCTTC
>NA|NA|TRBJ1-1|TRBV5-1
CASTLSGYAEAFF
TGCGCCAGCACTTTGTCAGGGTATGCTGAAGCTTTCTTT
>NA|NA|TRBJ1-1|TRBV6-1
CASTYPNTEAFF
TGTGCCAGCACCTACCCGAACACTGAAGCTTTCTTT
>few|NA|TRBJ1-3|TRBV6-6
CASGRQENHSGNTIYF
TGTGCCAGCGGTAGGCAGGAAAACCACTCTGGAAACACCATATATTTT
>NA|TRBD1|TRBJ1-2|TRBV29-1
CTTAEPGGSNYGYTF
TGCACCACTGCTGAACCAGGGGGATCTAACTATGGCTACACCTTC
>few|TRBD1|TRBJ2-7|TRBV11-3
CASSLGTGGEQYF
TGTGCCAGCAGCTTAGGGACAGGGGGCGAGCAGTACTTC
>NA|NA|TRBJ1-2|TRBV6-1
CASSEKTGGLYGYTF
TGTGCCAGCAGCGAGAAGACAGGTGGGTTGTATGGCTACACCTTC
>NA|TRBD1|TRBJ1-2|TRBV7-9
CASSLTGQGLGYGYTF
TGTGCCAGCAGCTTAACCGGACAGGGGCTAGGCTATGGCTACACCTTC
>NA|TRBD1|TRBJ2-7|TRBV27
CASSLSLPGTGGHEQYF
TGTGCCAGCAGTTTATCTTTACCCGGGACAGGGGGCCACGAGCAGTACTTC
>NA|TRBD1|TRBJ2-5|TRBV7-9
CASTPGQGNQETQYF
TGTGCCAGCACCCCGGGACAGGGCAACCAAGAGACCCAGTACTTC
>NA|TRBD1|TRBJ1-2|TRBV6-5
CASSPTGGLYGYTF
TGTGCCAGCAGTCCAACAGGGGGCCTCTATGGCTACACCTTC
>NA|NA|TRBJ1-1|TRBV10-3
CAIRGAYEAFF
TGTGCCATCAGGGGGGCGTATGAAGCTTTCTTT
>NA|NA|TRBJ1-1|TRBV9
CASSPRELNTEAFF
TGTGCCAGCAGCCCTCGTGAGCTTAACACTGAAGCTTTCTTT